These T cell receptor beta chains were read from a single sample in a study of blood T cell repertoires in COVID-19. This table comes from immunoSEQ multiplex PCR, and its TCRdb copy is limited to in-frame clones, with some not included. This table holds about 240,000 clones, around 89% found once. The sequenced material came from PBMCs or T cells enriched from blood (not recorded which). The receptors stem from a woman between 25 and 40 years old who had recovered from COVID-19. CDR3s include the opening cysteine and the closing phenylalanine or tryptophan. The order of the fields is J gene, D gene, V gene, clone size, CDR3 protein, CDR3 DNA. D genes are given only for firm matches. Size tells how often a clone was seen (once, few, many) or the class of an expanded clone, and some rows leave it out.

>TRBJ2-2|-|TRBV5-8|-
CASSLAQGTGELFF
TGTGCCAGCAGCTTGGCCCAGGGGACCGGGGAGCTGTTTTTT
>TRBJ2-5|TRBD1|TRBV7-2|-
CASSYGTGGRGETQYF
TGTGCCAGCAGCTACGGGACAGGGGGCAGAGGAGAGACCCAGTACTTC
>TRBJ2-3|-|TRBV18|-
CASSTGPKGTDTQYF
TGTGCCAGCTCAACAGGCCCGAAGGGCACAGATACGCAGTATTTT
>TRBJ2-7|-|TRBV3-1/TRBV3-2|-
CASSQDNAGYEQYF
TGTGCCAGCAGCCAAGATAACGCGGGCTACGAGCAGTACTTC
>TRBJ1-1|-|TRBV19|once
CASSILLGRGNTEAFF
TGTGCCAGTAGTATACTGCTCGGGCGGGGGAACACTGAAGCTTTCTTT
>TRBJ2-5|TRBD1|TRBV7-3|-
CASSLNKGPGGKTQYF
TGTGCCAGCAGCTTAAATAAGGGTCCAGGGGGAAAGACCCAGTACTTC
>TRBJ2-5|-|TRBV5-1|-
CASSLLGGTGQETQYF
TGCGCCAGCAGCTTGTTGGGGGGTACGGGGCAAGAGACCCAGTACTTC
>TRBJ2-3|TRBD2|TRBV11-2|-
CASSLLAASTDTQYF
TGTGCCAGCAGCTTACTAGCGGCTAGCACAGATACGCAGTATTTT
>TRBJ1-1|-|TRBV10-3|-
CAISESYVANTEAFF
TGTGCCATCAGTGAGTCTTATGTGGCGAACACTGAAGCTTTCTTT
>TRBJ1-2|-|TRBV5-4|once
CASSFIRAEGYGYTF
TGTGCCAGCAGCTTTATACGAGCCGAGGGCTATGGCTACACCTTC
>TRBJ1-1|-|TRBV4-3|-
CASSQTRGTEAFF
TGCGCCAGCAGCCAAACCCGGGGGACTGAAGCTTTCTTT
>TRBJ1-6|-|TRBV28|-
CATGRGYNSPLHF
TGTGCCACCGGGAGGGGATATAATTCACCCCTCCACTTT
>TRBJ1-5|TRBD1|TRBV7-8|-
CASSLEGTGINQPQHF
TGTGCCAGCAGCTTAGAGGGGACAGGGATCAACCAGCCCCAGCATTTT
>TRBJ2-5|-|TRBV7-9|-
CASSSTGWETQYF
TGTGCCAGCAGCTCCACAGGGTGGGAGACCCAGTACTTC
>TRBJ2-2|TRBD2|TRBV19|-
CASSIVSSGRARELFF
TGTGCCAGTAGTATAGTGTCTAGCGGGAGGGCCCGGGAGCTGTTTTTT
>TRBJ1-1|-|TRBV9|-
CASSVHQEDSEAFF
TGTGCCAGCAGCGTACATCAGGAGGACTCTGAAGCTTTCTTT
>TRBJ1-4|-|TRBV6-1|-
CASSEYSTTNEKLFF
TGTGCCAGCAGTGAATACAGTACAACTAATGAAAAACTGTTTTTT
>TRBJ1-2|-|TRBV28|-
CASSLTPRNYGYTF
TGTGCCAGCAGTTTAACCCCCAGGAACTATGGCTACACCTTC
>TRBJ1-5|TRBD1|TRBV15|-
CATSRDLGQGSHQPQHF
TGTGCCACCAGCAGAGATCTAGGACAGGGAAGTCATCAGCCCCAGCATTTT
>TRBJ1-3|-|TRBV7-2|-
CASSLGANSGNTIYF
TGTGCCAGCAGCTTAGGGGCCAACTCTGGAAACACCATATATTTT
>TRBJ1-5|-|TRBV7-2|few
CASSPTGLSNQPQHF
TGTGCCAGCAGCCCCACAGGGCTTAGCAATCAGCCCCAGCATTTT
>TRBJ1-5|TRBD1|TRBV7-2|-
CASSLGTGGNQPQHF
TGTGCCAGCAGCCTCGGGACAGGCGGAAATCAGCCCCAGCATTTT
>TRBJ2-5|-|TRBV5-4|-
CASPEASGQETQYF
TGTGCCAGCCCGGAGGCGAGTGGCCAAGAGACCCAGTACTTC
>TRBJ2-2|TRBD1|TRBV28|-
CASTRDRGITTGELFF
TGTGCCAGCACCAGGGACAGGGGGATTACGACCGGGGAGCTGTTTTTT
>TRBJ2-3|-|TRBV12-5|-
CASGLAGLEWTDTQYF
TGTGCTAGTGGTTTGGCAGGGCTGGAGTGGACAGATACGCAGTATTTT
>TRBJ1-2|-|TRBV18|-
CASSPDRNYGYTF
TGTGCCAGCTCACCGGACAGAAACTATGGCTACACCTTC
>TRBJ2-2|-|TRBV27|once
CASSLGLHTGELFF
TGTGCCAGCAGTTTGGGACTTCACACCGGGGAGCTGTTTTTT
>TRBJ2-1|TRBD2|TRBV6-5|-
CASSGLAGGEQFF
TGTGCCAGCAGCGGACTAGCGGGAGGTGAGCAGTTCTTC
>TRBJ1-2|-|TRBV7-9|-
CASSLLGGGYDYGYTF
TGTGCCAGCAGCCTATTGGGGGGAGGTTACGACTATGGCTACACCTTC
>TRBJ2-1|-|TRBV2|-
CASSGSVGNEQFF
TGTGCCAGCAGCGGTAGCGTGGGCAATGAGCAGTTCTTC
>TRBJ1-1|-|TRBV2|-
CASSPRSGTEAFF
TGTGCCAGCAGTCCTCGGTCAGGAACTGAAGCTTTCTTT
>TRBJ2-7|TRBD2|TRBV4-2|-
CASSQDIREGSEQYF
TGTGCCAGCAGCCAAGATATTCGGGAGGGCTCCGAGCAGTACTTC
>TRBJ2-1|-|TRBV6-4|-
CASSDVSGSYNEQFF
TGTGCCAGCAGTGACGTTAGCGGCTCCTACAATGAGCAGTTCTTC
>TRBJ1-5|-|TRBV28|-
CASRVTGYLNQPQHF
TGTGCCAGCAGGGTAACAGGTTATCTCAATCAGCCCCAGCATTTT
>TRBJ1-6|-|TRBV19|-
CASTPGTGGSPLHF
TGTGCCAGTACCCCCGGGACTGGAGGTTCACCCCTCCACTTT
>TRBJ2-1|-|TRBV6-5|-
CASSSRGEQFF
TGTGCCAGCAGCTCTCGGGGTGAGCAGTTCTTC